One and the same sample provided the 18 T cell receptor beta chains below, sequenced in a study of breast tumors, draining lymph nodes, adjacent tissues. TCRdb used MiXCR to reprocess the multiplex PCR reads, holding one entry per CDR3 protein. The table records over 200,000 distinct CDR3 sequences, roughly 30% of them present only once. Axillary draining lymph nodes of breast cancer patients supplied the node samples. The source material was axillary lymph node tissue. These receptors were obtained from a female donor with breast cancer. Some clones in this sample may be carry-over from other donors' samples.

There are many counts of this clonotype. This chain joins TRBV5-1 and TRBJ2-1, with a tentative D call TRBD1 (5 bases). Trimming left V 3 bases short and J 10 bases short, with 11 bases between. Germline assignment: CDR1 SGHRS and CDR2 YFSETQ. The CDR3 spans 12 residues. The CDR3 here is CASSSQGGEQFF. CDR3 nucleotide sequence: TGCGCCAGCAGCTCCCAGGGTGGCGAGCAGTTCTTC.

This clonotype has at least ten counts. The chain joins TRBV20-1 to TRBJ1-2, with D tentatively TRBD1 (5 bases). Germline V gives CDR1 DFQATT, CDR2 SNEGSKA (reference sequence). Trimming removed 1 base at V and 7 bases at J, with 13 bases between. The CDR3 is 13 amino acids. CDR3 in DNA: TGCAGTGCTAGAGTAAACTTTGGGGGTGGCTACACCTTC. Amino acids: CSARVNFGGGYTF.

The V call is TRBV6-2 or TRBV6-3, the J call TRBJ2-7; D is ambiguous. The CDR3 spans 13 residues. Germline V gene sequence: CDR1 MNHEY, CDR2 SVGEGT. This CDR3 reads CASSHSSVYEQYV. CDR3 bases: TGTGCCAGCAGTCACTCCTCCGTGTACGAGCAGTACGTT.

At least ten counts were recorded for this clonotype. This chain joins TRBV11-2 and TRBJ1-4, with D possibly matching TRBD1 (5 bases). The germline V gene encodes CDR1 SGHAT and CDR2 FQNNGV. This CDR3 spans 15 amino acids. The germline V and J ends were trimmed by 3 bases and 5 bases, with 13 bases remaining between them. CDR3 bases: TGTGCCAGCAGCTTGGGGCCTGGAGGGAATGAAAAACTGTTTTTT. Translating gives CASSLGPGGNEKLFF.

The table lists this clonotype with a few counts. The chain joins TRBV18 to TRBJ1-3, with 8 bases fitting TRBD1. In germline, CDR1 is KGHSH, CDR2 LQKENI. CDR3 size: 17 residues. With 4 bases clipped from V and 2 bases from J, the junction kept 10 bases outside the gene matches. CDR3 nucleotide sequence: TGTGCCAGCTCACTAACTTTCGACAGGGGCCCTGGAAACACCATATATTTT. It yields the protein CASSLTFDRGPGNTIYF. Drawing the rest from reference TRBV18 and TRBJ1-3, the complete variable domain is NAGVMQNPRHLVRRRGQEARLRCSPMKGHSHVYWYRQLPEEGLKFMVYLQKENIIDESGMPKERFSAEFPKEGPSILRIQQVVRGDSAAYFCASSLTFDRGPGNTIYFGEGSWLTVV.

This clonotype was recorded many times. CDR3 protein: CASSTHGRGLGNQPQHF. As DNA, the CDR3 is TGCGCCAGCAGCACGCATGGCCGGGGGCTGGGCAATCAGCCCCAGCATTTT. The chain joins TRBV4-1 to TRBJ1-5; TRBD1 is a possible D gene (6 bases). V was shortened by 5 bases and J by 2 bases, with 19 bases between the two germline ends. In germline, CDR1 is MGHRA, CDR2 YSYEKL. CDR3 length equals 17 residues.

Remarks on this clonotype: Given a much more abundant clone one base away, this may be a read error. The genes are TRBV5-6 and TRBJ2-7, with D possibly matching TRBD2 (6 bases). The V gene's germline CDR1 is SGHDT and CDR2 YYEEEE. The CDR3 extends over 14 amino acids. V was clipped by 4 bases and J by 5 bases, with 16 bases between them. The CDR3 coding sequence is TGTGCCAGCAGCCCAATAGCGGCAGCAAACGAGCAGTACTTC. Its translation: CASSPIAAANEQYF.

This clonotype was seen ten or more times. The chain recombines TRBV5-1 with TRBJ2-7; TRBD1 might be the D (7 bases). Deletions cut 0 bases from V and 2 bases from J, with 15 bases between. CDR3 length: 16 amino acids. From germline, CDR1 is SGHRS and CDR2 YFSETQ. In DNA form, the CDR3 reads TGCGCCAGCAGCTTGGGAGCGGCAGGGGGGACCTACGAGCAGTACTTC. Protein product: CASSLGAAGGTYEQYF.

CDR3 DNA: TGTGCCAGCACCCCAGGGGACCAGCCCCAGCATTTT. It yields the protein CASTPGDQPQHF. The J gene is TRBJ1-5, the V gene TRBV6-5; TRBD1 might be the D (6 bases). The CDR3 has 12 amino acids. V lost 7 bases, J lost 7 bases, and 11 bases lay in between. Germline V lookup: CDR1 MNHEY, CDR2 SVGAGI.

The chain joins TRBV7-9 to TRBJ2-2, with 15 nucleotides matching TRBD2. CDR1 and CDR2 from the germline V gene are SEHNR and FQNEAQ (reference sequence). With 5 bases clipped from V and 7 bases from J, the junction kept 2 bases outside the gene matches. The CDR3 covers 15 residues. The CDR3 here is CASSRTSGRDGELFF. The CDR3 DNA reads TGTGCCAGCAGCAGGACTAGCGGGAGGGACGGGGAGCTGTTTTTT.

The chain joins TRBV5-4 to TRBJ1-1; no reliable D call. The germline V gene has CDR1 SGHNT and CDR2 YYREEE (reference sequence). The CDR3 extends over 15 amino acids. V dropped 4 bases and J dropped 5 bases, with 18 bases sitting between them. This chain's CDR3 is CASSQELRARTEAFF. The CDR3 DNA sequence: TGTGCCAGCAGCCAGGAGCTAAGGGCCCGGACTGAAGCTTTCTTT.

This clonotype was seen at least ten times. The J gene is TRBJ1-5, the V gene TRBV10-2; D remains unclear. With 4 bases removed from V and 4 bases from J, the gap between germline ends came to 8 bases. The CDR3 totals 13 residues. CDR1 WSHSY and CDR2 SAAADI come from the germline V gene. CDR3 amino acids: CASSVGRNQPQHF. CDR3 bases: TGCGCCAGCAGTGTGGGCCGGAATCAGCCCCAGCATTTT.

This clonotype appeared many times. This chain links TRBV30 with TRBJ2-1, with 10 bases that match TRBD2. Germline V gene sequence: CDR1 GTSNPN, CDR2 SVGIG (reference sequence). V lost 5 bases to trimming and J lost 1 base; unmatched junction nucleotides: 8. This CDR3 is built from 16 residues. CDR3 amino acids: CAWVGVSGRSYNEQFF. The CDR3 DNA is TGTGCCTGGGTGGGGGTTAGCGGGAGGTCCTACAATGAGCAGTTCTTC.

This clonotype turned up a few times. The chain is built from TRBV6-1 and TRBJ1-5; 8 bases line up with TRBD1. The CDR3 runs to 16 residues. In germline, CDR1 is MNHNS, CDR2 SASEGT. Unmatched junction bases numbered 8, after V lost 5 bases and J lost 2 bases. The CDR3 DNA sequence: TGTGCCAGCAGTCAACCAGGGGGCGCCGGCAATCAGCCCCAGCATTTT. Protein sequence: CASSQPGGAGNQPQHF.

This clonotype came up many times. V gene TRBV7-3 combines with J gene TRBJ2-5; D is unresolved. Trimming left V 2 bases short and J 0 bases short, with 4 bases between. The CDR3 has 13 residues. CDR1 SGHTA and CDR2 FQGTGA come from the germline V gene. DNA for the CDR3: TGTGCCAGCAGCTTACGCTACCAAGAGACCCAGTACTTC. Its translation: CASSLRYQETQYF. Variable domain in full (rest from reference TRBV7-3 and TRBJ2-5): GAGVSQTPSNKVTEKGKYVELRCDPISGHTALYWYRQSLGQGPEFLIYFQGTGAADDSGLPNDRFFAVRPEGSVSTLKIQRTERGDSAVYLCASSLRYQETQYFGPGTRLLVL.

This clonotype was detected ten times or more. The chain uses TRBV3-1 and TRBJ2-5; tentatively, D is TRBD1 (6 bases). V lost 4 bases and J 7 bases, leaving 19 bases between the germline ends. The CDR3 spans 15 residues. From germline, CDR1 is LGHDT and CDR2 YNNKEL (reference sequence). CDR3 coding DNA: TGTGCCAGCAGCCTAAGGGGGTGGGGTGGGGGGACCCAGTACTTC. Protein product: CASSLRGWGGGTQYF.

This clonotype was observed at least ten times. This chain joins TRBV7-9 and TRBJ2-7; D gene ambiguous. In germline, CDR1 is SEHNR, CDR2 FQNEAQ (reference sequence). Deletions cut 5 bases from V and 3 bases from J, with 5 bases between. The CDR3 loop spans 11 amino acids. The CDR3 spells CASSAFYEQYF. CDR3 in DNA: TGTGCCAGCAGCGCCTTCTACGAGCAGTACTTC.

V gene TRBV12-3 or TRBV12-4 combines with J gene TRBJ1-2; 11 bases line up with TRBD1. Losses at the gene ends were 0 bases for V and 3 bases for J; bases not matched to a gene: 0. The CDR3 totals 15 residues. The CDR3 is CASSLAGQGDYGYTF. In nucleotides, the CDR3 is TGTGCCAGCAGTTTAGCGGGACAGGGGGACTATGGCTACACCTTC.